This TCR beta chain was recorded in a study of blood T cell repertoires in COVID-19. Germline V lookup: CDR1 MNHEY, CDR2 SVGAGI. V dropped 2 bases and J dropped 3 bases, with 8 bases sitting between them. The CDR3 has 13 amino acids. Here immunoSEQ multiplex PCR was the method, and the copy in TCRdb shows in-frame clones only, minus some. Of more than 300,000 clones detected, roughly 90% appear once; the ten largest clones hold under 6.5%. This chain joins TRBV6-5 and TRBJ2-7; possible D gene TRBD2, 5 bases. The specimen was peripheral blood. The sequence was collected from a man aged 18 to 35 who had recovered from COVID-19. CDR3 in DNA: TGTGCCAGCAGTTACCGGGGAGACTACGAGCAGTACTTC. It translates to CASSYRGDYEQYF.